The rows below give T cell receptor beta chains drawn from one sample of a study of CD8+CD57+ T cells in acquired aplastic anemia. MiXCR, run by TCRdb on the reads, gives a single entry per CDR3 protein. Among tens of thousands of distinct CDR3 sequences listed, under 65% were seen once. Sequenced sample: sorted CD4+, CD8+, or CD8+CD57+ T cells (not recorded which) from PBMCs. These receptor sequences come from a human donor in good health, serving as a control. CDR3s include the opening cysteine and the closing phenylalanine or tryptophan. A D gene is named only where the DNA matches it firmly. Clone size is shown for a subset of rows, as once, few, many or a class of expanded clone.

clone size | D gene | J gene | V gene | CDR3 protein | CDR3 DNA
. | TRBD1 | TRBJ1-1 | TRBV29-1 | CSVATGEAFF | TGCAGCGTTGCGACAGGGGAAGCTTTCTTT
few | TRBD1 | TRBJ1-1 | TRBV19 | CASSIRTGMDTEAFF | TGTGCCAGTAGTATAAGGACAGGGATGGACACTGAAGCTTTCTTT
. | . | TRBJ2-7 | TRBV2 | CASSAGDIVGIEQYF | TGTGCCAGCAGTGCCGGGGACATTGTAGGAATCGAGCAGTACTTC
. | TRBD1 | TRBJ2-1 | TRBV11-2 | CASSPGTGDNEQFF | TGTGCCAGCAGCCCGGGGACAGGGGACAATGAGCAGTTCTTC
. | . | TRBJ2-5 | TRBV29-1 | CSVGPIGGAQETQYF | TGCAGCGTTGGCCCTATTGGGGGGGCCCAAGAGACCCAGTACTTC
. | . | TRBJ1-6 | TRBV2 | CASSVTDSYNSPLHF | TGTGCCAGCAGTGTTACGGACTCCTATAATTCACCCCTCCACTTT
few | . | TRBJ2-1 | TRBV5-4 | CASSLAPGTPQPRYNEQFF | TGTGCCAGCAGCTTGGCCCCCGGGACTCCGCAACCCCGATACAATGAGCAGTTCTTC
. | . | TRBJ2-3 | TRBV6-5 | CASSYSRQVDTQYF | TGTGCCAGCAGTTACTCGAGGCAGGTGGATACGCAGTATTTT
. | . | TRBJ1-2 | TRBV15 | CATSPGYGYTF | TGTGCCACCAGCCCGGGGTATGGCTACACCTTC
. | . | TRBJ1-3 | TRBV12-3/TRBV12-4 | CASSYGPKGGNTIYF | TGTGCCAGCAGTTATGGCCCTAAGGGCGGAAACACCATATATTTT
. | TRBD2 | TRBJ2-3 | TRBV10-3 | CAVSDPGGNTQYF | TGTGCCGTCAGTGATCCGGGGGGAAATACGCAGTATTTT
. | TRBD2 | TRBJ2-3 | TRBV11-2 | CASSPSLAGGDTQYF | TGTGCCAGCAGCCCTTCTCTAGCGGGGGGAGATACGCAGTATTTT
once | TRBD2 | TRBJ2-1 | TRBV4-1 | CASSSGTSGYNEQFF | TGCGCCAGCAGCTCCGGGACTAGCGGATACAATGAGCAGTTCTTC
once | . | TRBJ2-7 | TRBV29-1 | CSVHEHDTEQYF | TGCAGCGTTCATGAACACGATACCGAGCAGTACTTC
. | TRBD1 | TRBJ2-7 | TRBV14 | CASSHRQGGWDKQYF | TGTGCCAGCAGCCACCGACAGGGGGGCTGGGATAAGCAGTACTTC
. | TRBD1 | TRBJ2-5 | TRBV6-1 | CASSEGQGGSETQYF | TGTGCCAGCAGTGAAGGACAGGGTGGTTCGGAGACCCAGTACTTC
many | TRBD1 | TRBJ1-5 | TRBV12-3/TRBV12-4 | CASRPTGGDNQPQHF | TGTGCCAGCAGACCCACAGGGGGCGATAATCAGCCCCAGCATTTT
. | TRBD1 | TRBJ2-7 | TRBV25-1 | CASRGWDRASEQYF | TGTGCCAGCAGGGGCTGGGACAGGGCAAGCGAGCAGTACTTC
many | . | TRBJ1-4 | TRBV4-1 | CASSQEDLPNEKLFF | TGCGCCAGCAGCCAAGAGGACCTCCCTAATGAAAAACTGTTTTTT
. | . | TRBJ1-6 | TRBV19 | CASSTQGGDNSPLHF | TGTGCCAGTAGTACACAGGGAGGGGATAATTCACCCCTCCACTTT
many | . | TRBJ2-7 | TRBV30 | CAWRSRDLYEQYF | TGTGCCTGGAGATCCAGGGACCTATACGAGCAGTACTTC
many | . | TRBJ2-7 | TRBV3-1 | CASSPEVRGPEQYF | TGTGCCAGCAGCCCAGAGGTCCGGGGCCCCGAGCAGTACTTC
. | . | TRBJ1-1 | TRBV10-3 | CAISGAPNTEAFF | TGTGCCATCAGTGGGGCCCCTAACACTGAAGCTTTCTTT
many | . | TRBJ2-7 | TRBV5-1 | CASSLGPTYEQYF | TGCGCCAGCAGCTTGGGTCCCACCTACGAGCAGTACTTC
. | . | TRBJ2-5 | TRBV7-3 | CASSSTGTHQETQYF | TGTGCCAGCAGCTCAACCGGGACTCACCAAGAGACCCAGTACTTC
many | . | TRBJ1-4 | TRBV7-8 | CASSLLSVNEKLFF | TGTGCCAGCAGCTTACTGTCAGTAAATGAAAAACTGTTTTTT
. | . | TRBJ2-7 | TRBV15 | CATSNDGGAYEQYF | TGTGCCACCAGCAACGACGGGGGCGCCTACGAGCAGTACTTC
. | TRBD1 | TRBJ1-2 | TRBV7-9 | CASSLGGAGGVYTF | TGTGCCAGCAGCTTAGGTGGAGCAGGGGGAGTCTACACCTTC
. | . | TRBJ2-1 | TRBV2 | CANSQGFPSYNEQFF | TGTGCGAATTCACAGGGATTTCCCTCCTACAATGAGCAGTTCTTC
many | . | TRBJ1-5 | TRBV2 | CASSAGSYSNQPQHF | TGTGCCAGCAGTGCGGGGAGTTATAGCAATCAGCCCCAGCATTTT
many | . | TRBJ2-7 | TRBV4-1 | CASAMTASYEQYF | TGCGCCAGTGCGATGACAGCCTCCTACGAGCAGTACTTC
many | . | TRBJ1-2 | TRBV30 | CAWPKGYTF | TGTGCCTGGCCAAAAGGCTACACCTTC
many | . | TRBJ1-3 | TRBV4-1 | CASSFRDTSGNTIYF | TGCGCCAGCAGCTTCCGGGACACCTCTGGAAACACCATATATTTT
many | . | TRBJ2-2 | TRBV4-2 | CASSPSTGELFF | TGTGCCAGCAGCCCTTCAACCGGGGAGCTGTTTTTT
. | . | TRBJ2-1 | TRBV20-1 | CSAITDHEQFF | TGCAGTGCTATAACCGACCATGAGCAGTTCTTC
many | TRBD1 | TRBJ2-1 | TRBV12-3/TRBV12-4 | CASSLTGGSNEQFF | TGTGCCAGCAGTTTGACAGGGGGTTCAAATGAGCAGTTCTTC
. | . | TRBJ1-2 | TRBV20-1 | CSARMFQRLYGYTF | TGCAGTGCTAGAATGTTTCAGAGACTCTATGGCTACACCTTC
. | . | TRBJ1-3 | TRBV10-3 | CAISDQGVGNTIYF | TGTGCCATCAGTGATCAGGGCGTCGGAAACACCATATATTTT
many | . | TRBJ1-6 | TRBV6-1 | CASSEDWGSPLHF | TGTGCCAGCAGTGAAGATTGGGGCTCACCCCTCCACTTT
few | . | TRBJ1-1 | TRBV9 | CASRAITGGTEAFF | TGTGCCAGCAGGGCCATTACGGGAGGGACTGAAGCTTTCTTT